This is a list of T cell receptor beta chains from one sample in a study of cytomegalovirus exposure and HLA in healthy donors. Measured with immunoSEQ multiplex PCR; TCRdb has only the in-frame clones, and not every one. The table has about 190,000 clones, around 86% seen once. Sequences were obtained from PBMCs. These receptors were obtained from a young woman in good health and CMV-seronegative. Both conserved end residues are part of each CDR3. The order of the fields is V gene, clone size, J gene, CDR3 length, D gene, CDR3 protein, CDR3 DNA. A D gene is named only where the DNA matches it firmly. Some rows have no size entry. The others give once, few or many, or a class for an expanded clone.

TRBV27	NA	TRBJ1-1	16	TRBD1	CASSLGRGQTNTEAFF	TGTGCCAGCAGTTTGGGCAGGGGACAGACGAACACTGAAGCTTTCTTT
TRBV6-5	NA	TRBJ1-2	15	NA	CASRVRGYANYGYTF	TGTGCCAGCAGGGTCAGGGGATATGCTAACTATGGCTACACCTTC
TRBV10-3	NA	TRBJ2-7	13	NA	CAISESLRYEQYF	TGTGCCATCAGTGAGTCTTTGCGCTACGAGCAGTACTTC
TRBV6-5	NA	TRBJ1-2	14	TRBD1	CASSSGTGIYGYTF	TGTGCCAGCAGCTCAGGGACAGGGATCTATGGCTACACCTTC
TRBV4-1	NA	TRBJ1-1	15	NA	CASSQVGGLSTEAFF	TGCGCCAGCAGCCAAGTGGGGGGTCTTTCCACTGAAGCTTTCTTT
TRBV30	NA	TRBJ1-4	16	NA	CAWSLMGGGIDEKLFF	TGTGCCTGGAGTTTAATGGGGGGGGGTATAGATGAAAAACTGTTTTTT
TRBV7-3	NA	TRBJ2-2	14	NA	CASSLLRNTGELFF	TGTGCCAGCAGCTTACTGAGGAACACCGGGGAGCTGTTTTTT
TRBV6-5	NA	TRBJ1-2	15	NA	CASSQLGGGLGGYTF	TGTGCCAGCAGCCAGCTCGGTGGGGGCTTAGGCGGCTACACCTTC
TRBV18	NA	TRBJ2-1	21	TRBD2	CASSPGLRTSGRQTWDNEQFF	TGTGCCAGCTCACCAGGTTTGCGGACTAGCGGGAGGCAAACTTGGGACAATGAGCAGTTCTTC
TRBV23-1	NA	TRBJ2-5	14	TRBD2	CASSQKTSGETQYF	TGCGCCAGCAGTCAAAAGACTAGCGGGGAGACCCAGTACTTC
TRBV7-2	once	TRBJ2-1	13	NA	CASSLARLSGQFF	TGTGCCAGCAGCTTAGCGCGGCTGTCCGGGCAGTTCTTC
TRBV20-1	few	TRBJ2-1	11	NA	CSTTVYNEQFF	TGCAGTACGACAGTATACAATGAGCAGTTCTTC
TRBV28	NA	TRBJ1-2	18	NA	CASSSLEGALVSYYGYTF	TGTGCCAGCAGTTCCCTGGAAGGGGCCTTAGTGAGTTACTATGGCTACACCTTC
TRBV5-4	NA	TRBJ2-5	13	NA	CASSRDSQETQYF	TGTGCCAGCAGTCGGGACTCTCAAGAGACCCAGTACTTC
TRBV18	few	TRBJ1-1	13	NA	CASSDSRNTEAFF	TGTGCCAGCTCGGACAGCAGGAACACTGAAGCTTTCTTT
TRBV7-9	once	TRBJ2-3	14	TRBD2	CASSPARGGDTQYF	TGTGCCAGCAGCCCGGCAAGGGGAGGGGATACGCAGTATTTT
TRBV5-1	once	TRBJ1-4	17	TRBD1	CASSYRDSFATNEKLFF	TGCGCCAGCAGCTACCGGGACAGCTTTGCAACTAATGAAAAACTGTTTTTT
TRBV2	NA	TRBJ1-1	13	NA	CASKTAMNTEAFF	TGTGCCAGCAAGACAGCCATGAACACTGAAGCTTTCTTT
TRBV5-1	once	TRBJ2-7	15	NA	CASSLEGRPAYEQYF	TGCGCCAGCAGCTTGGAGGGGCGTCCTGCCTACGAGCAGTACTTC
TRBV2	NA	TRBJ2-7	11	NA	CASANLDEQYF	TGTGCCAGCGCGAACCTAGACGAGCAGTACTTC
TRBV5-4	NA	TRBJ2-1	13	TRBD1	CASSPGTGNEQFF	TGTGCCAGCAGCCCTGGGACAGGTAATGAGCAGTTCTTC
TRBV6-5	once	TRBJ2-1	14	NA	CASSYSSPNNEQFF	TGTGCCAGCAGTTACTCGAGCCCTAACAATGAGCAGTTCTTC
TRBV5-1	NA	TRBJ1-2	13	NA	CASSLGQSYGYTF	TGCGCCAGCAGCTTGGGACAGAGCTATGGCTACACCTTC
TRBV19	NA	TRBJ1-2	16	NA	CASSKTVNRVNYGYTF	TGTGCCAGTAGTAAAACCGTAAACAGGGTAAACTATGGCTACACCTTC
TRBV7-3	NA	TRBJ2-2	13	NA	CASSPSATGELFF	TGTGCCAGCAGCCCCAGTGCTACCGGGGAGCTGTTTTTT
TRBV5-1	NA	TRBJ1-2	13	TRBD1	CASSRTGDGGYTF	TGCGCCAGCAGCAGGACAGGGGATGGTGGCTACACCTTC
TRBV7-8	NA	TRBJ2-2	19	TRBD1	CASSPQEGTGFLNTGELFF	TGTGCCAGCAGCCCCCAAGAAGGGACAGGGTTTTTGAACACCGGGGAGCTGTTTTTT
TRBV6-4	NA	TRBJ2-7	16	TRBD2	CASSDSTSGSSYEQYF	TGTGCCAGCAGTGACTCGACTAGCGGGAGCTCCTACGAGCAGTACTTC
TRBV4-1	NA	TRBJ2-3	16	TRBD2	CASSLGLAGGRGTQYF	TGCGCCAGCAGCCTGGGACTAGCGGGAGGAAGAGGGACGCAGTATTTT